The 20 T cell receptor beta chains in this list originate from one sample, sequenced in a study of T cells in Graves' hyperthyroidism and ophthalmopathy. RNA transcripts yielded amplified TCR beta CDR3 regions. TCR CDR3 underwent first-round RT-PCR with the HTBI primer set. TCRdb called the multiplex PCR reads again in MiXCR, with one record for every CDR3 protein. Here the sample spans 300,000 to 400,000 distinct CDR3 sequences, about 14% being singletons. Source material: blood. All receptors derive from a woman aged 25 to 45 with Graves' ophthalmopathy.

This clonotype was observed many times. V is TRBV2 and J is TRBJ1-5; 7 bases line up with TRBD1. The CDR3 covers 14 residues. J was trimmed by 5 bases and V by 4 bases; bases with no gene match: 5. CDR1 is SNHLY and CDR2 is FYNNEI in the germline V gene. CDR3 nucleotide sequence: TGTGCCAGCAGTGTAACAGGGGAGCATCAGCCCCAGCATTTT. This gives the protein CASSVTGEHQPQHF.

This clonotype was recorded at least ten times. The rearrangement joins TRBV3-1 to TRBJ1-3; tentatively, D is TRBD1 (5 bases). Trimming left V 0 bases short and J 2 bases short, with 11 bases between. CDR1 LGHDT and CDR2 YNNKEL come from the germline V gene (reference sequence). The CDR3 covers 16 residues. The CDR3, as DNA: TGTGCCAGCAGCCAAGATTGGGGGGGTGCTGGAAACACCATATATTTT. Translating gives CASSQDWGGAGNTIYF.

The sample holds many counts of this clonotype. V and J are TRBV7-6 and TRBJ2-5; possible D gene TRBD1, 6 bases. V was clipped by 4 bases and J by 5 bases, with 17 bases between them. This CDR3 comprises 15 residues. CDR1 and CDR2 from the germline V gene are SGHVS and FNYEAQ. Here the CDR3 reads CASSSTWARGETQYF. CDR3 sequence (DNA): TGTGCCAGCAGCTCGACGTGGGCTAGGGGGGAGACCCAGTACTTC.

This clonotype was counted at least ten times. The chain joins TRBV2 to TRBJ1-5, with D possibly being TRBD1 (6 bases). CDR1 is SNHLY and CDR2 is FYNNEI in the germline V gene. This CDR3 is built from 14 residues. Trimming pared 5 bases from V and 3 bases from J, leaving 11 bases between. The CDR3 sequence: CASSQEGDNQPQHF. CDR3 sequence (DNA): TGTGCCAGCAGTCAGGAGGGGGACAATCAGCCCCAGCATTTT. Using reference TRBV2 and TRBJ1-5 for the parts outside the CDR3, the full variable domain is EPEVTQTPSHQVTQMGQEVILRCVPISNHLYFYWYRQILGQKVEFLVSFYNNEISEKSEIFDDQFSVERPDGSNFTLKIRSTKLEDSAMYFCASSQEGDNQPQHFGDGTRLSIL.

This clonotype was counted at least ten times. The chain recombines TRBV2 with TRBJ1-2; D is unresolved. V gave up 8 bases and J gave up 4 bases, with 29 bases separating them. Germline V lookup: CDR1 SNHLY, CDR2 FYNNEI. This CDR3 has 18 amino acids. For the CDR3, the DNA is TGTGCCAGCGGTGCAAGATTACCGGGTCCCTACCCGAGCTATGGCTACACCTTC. It is translated as CASGARLPGPYPSYGYTF.

The chain has TRBV19 and TRBJ1-5, with 11 bases identical to TRBD1. The germline V gene encodes CDR1 LNHDA and CDR2 SQIVND (reference sequence). V was clipped by 2 bases and J by 6 bases; unmatched bases: 6. This CDR3 has 16 residues. Written as DNA, the CDR3 is TGTGCCAGTAGTATACTCGGACAGGGGGCGATTCAGCCCCAGCATTTT. It yields the protein CASSILGQGAIQPQHF.

This clonotype was observed at least ten times. The V call is TRBV20-1, the J call TRBJ2-7; possible D gene TRBD1, 5 bases. V shed 0 bases and J shed 0 bases, with 12 bases lying between them. The CDR3 covers 15 residues. Looked up from germline, CDR1 is DFQATT and CDR2 is SNEGSKA (reference sequence). The CDR3 here is CSARERTHSSYEQYF. DNA of the CDR3: TGCAGTGCTAGAGAGAGGACACACAGCTCCTACGAGCAGTACTTC.

The J gene is TRBJ2-3, the V gene TRBV6-5; D is unclear. This CDR3 spans 15 amino acids. Germline loops: CDR1 MNHEY, CDR2 SVGAGI. Trimming pared 0 bases from V and 0 bases from J, leaving 7 bases between. The CDR3 DNA sequence: TGTGCCAGCAGTTACTCTCCAGCTAGCACAGATACGCAGTATTTT. Translated: CASSYSPASTDTQYF.

This clonotype showed up just a few times. The chain recombines TRBV14 with TRBJ2-6; no definite D call. The germline gives CDR1 SGHDN, CDR2 FVKESK. The CDR3 covers 14 residues. V was pared by 4 bases and J by 2 bases, with 6 bases between. The CDR3 reads CASSRAAGANVLTF. The DNA of the CDR3 is TGTGCCAGCAGCCGGGCGGCTGGGGCCAACGTCCTGACTTTC.

The sample holds one count of this clonotype. The junction and the germline gene differ at one end; a read error may be behind it. The chain has TRBV11-2 and TRBJ2-3; TRBD2 aligns across 10 bases. This CDR3 is built from 17 residues. CDR1 is SGHAT, CDR2 FQNNGV, per germline. The CDR3 bases are TGTGCCAGCAGCCTACGGACTAGCGGACGAAGCACAGATACGCAGTGTTTT. Encoded protein: CASSLRTSGRSTDTQCF.

The sample holds many counts of this clonotype. The chain links TRBV12-3 or TRBV12-4 to TRBJ1-6, with D tentatively TRBD1 (6 bases). This CDR3 comprises 14 residues. The V end lost 5 bases, the J end lost 5 bases, and 10 bases lay between the germline ends. The CDR3 DNA is TGTGCCAGCAGTCGACAGGCTGATAATTCACCCCTCCACTTT. As protein: CASSRQADNSPLHF.

This clonotype has at least ten counts. The chain has TRBV2 and TRBJ2-3; tentatively, D is TRBD1 or TRBD2 (6 bases each). The CDR3 is made up of 15 amino acids. V dropped 7 bases and J dropped 2 bases, with 16 bases sitting between them. Germline V gene data show CDR1 as SNHLY and CDR2 as FYNNEI. CDR3 coding DNA: TGTGCCAGCAACGGGGGCTCGGGTTACACAGATACGCAGTATTTT. This translates into CASNGGSGYTDTQYF. Combining the CDR3 with reference TRBV2 and TRBJ2-3 gives the whole variable domain EPEVTQTPSHQVTQMGQEVILRCVPISNHLYFYWYRQILGQKVEFLVSFYNNEISEKSEIFDDQFSVERPDGSNFTLKIRSTKLEDSAMYFCASNGGSGYTDTQYFGPGTRLTVL.

This clonotype was observed at least ten times. This chain links TRBV6-6 with TRBJ1-2; D remains ambiguous. The V gene's germline CDR1 is MNHNY and CDR2 SVGAGI (reference sequence). Trimming took off 2 bases at V and 0 bases at J, with 7 bases between the two ends. The CDR3 extends over 14 amino acids. CDR3 nucleotide sequence: TGTGCCAGCAGTTACGTGGGAACTAACTATGGCTACACCTTC. Protein: CASSYVGTNYGYTF.

This clonotype was recorded many times. V usage is TRBV12-3 or TRBV12-4 and J usage is TRBJ2-3; 12 bases fit TRBD2. V shed 6 bases, J shed 8 bases, and the junction held 6 bases outside the gene matches. The CDR3 consists of 14 residues. The CDR3 loop reads CASRLAGGVATQYF. CDR3 sequence (DNA): TGTGCCAGCAGGCTAGCGGGGGGGGTCGCTACGCAGTATTTT.

This clonotype has ten or more counts. The CDR3 bases are TGTGCCAGCAGCAGGGAGAGAGAGACCCAGTACTTC. Its protein is CASSRERETQYF. The chain joins TRBV28 to TRBJ2-5; the D gene could be TRBD1 or TRBD2 (5 bases each). The CDR3 consists of 12 residues. The V end lost 6 bases, the J end lost 4 bases, and 9 bases lay between the germline ends. CDR1 MDHEN and CDR2 SYDVKM come from the germline V gene. Drawing the rest from reference TRBV28 and TRBJ2-5, the complete variable domain is DVKVTQSSRYLVKRTGEKVFLECVQDMDHENMFWYRQDPGLGLRLIYFSYDVKMKEKGDIPEGYSVSREKKERFSLILESASTNQTSMYLCASSRERETQYFGPGTRLLVL.

This rearrangement joins TRBV20-1 to TRBJ2-1; 11 nucleotides line up with TRBD2. This CDR3 region has 17 residues. Germline lookup yields CDR1 DFQATT and CDR2 SNEGSKA (reference sequence). Trimming took 3 bases from V and 4 from J; bases not matched to a gene: 11. The CDR3 region is CSARDGISGGAYNEQFF. CDR3 DNA sequence: TGCAGTGCTAGGGATGGGATTAGCGGGGGGGCTTACAATGAGCAGTTCTTC.

This clonotype was recorded at least ten times. The rearrangement joins TRBV6-1 to TRBJ2-1; D is uncertain. Trimming left V 6 bases short and J 0 bases short, with 12 bases between. Germline CDR1 is MNHNS and CDR2 is SASEGT. The CDR3 is made up of 15 amino acids. The CDR3: CASSANPGSYNEQFF. CDR3 DNA: TGTGCCAGCAGCGCAAACCCAGGCTCCTACAATGAGCAGTTCTTC.

In its sample, this clonotype was seen many times. DNA for the CDR3: TGTGCCAGCAGTTTAGGCCGGACAGGCGGATCTTCACCCCTCCACTTT. Its translation: CASSLGRTGGSSPLHF. The V gene is TRBV12-3 or TRBV12-4, the J gene TRBJ1-6; 7 positions agree with TRBD1. CDR3 size: 16 residues. The V segment lost 1 base and the J segment 9 bases; nucleotides outside the gene matches: 9.

This clonotype was counted ten times or more. The chain couples TRBV27 to TRBJ2-7; TRBD1 is a possible D gene (8 bases). The CDR3 is made up of 14 amino acids. The V end was cut by 3 bases, the J end by 4 bases, with 13 bases between. Germline CDR1 and CDR2: MNHEY and SMNVEV (reference sequence). CDR3: CASSLKQGGYEQYF. As DNA, the CDR3 is TGTGCCAGCAGTTTGAAACAGGGGGGGTACGAGCAGTACTTC.

This clonotype was counted many times. The rearrangement links TRBV20-1 to TRBJ2-7; 7 positions match TRBD1. This CDR3 has 14 amino acids. Unmatched junction bases numbered 9, after V lost 5 bases and J lost 2 bases. Germline V gene lookup returns CDR1 DFQATT and CDR2 SNEGSKA (reference sequence). The CDR3 DNA reads TGCAGTGCTGGTGACAGGGTTAGGACCTACGAGCAGTACTTC. It encodes CSAGDRVRTYEQYF.